The 12 T cell receptor beta chains below come from one sample, sequenced in a study of T-cell memory formation after mild COVID-19. TCRdb analysed the 5' RACE reads with MiXCR anew, one entry per CDR3 protein. The sample carries approximately 190,000 distinct CDR3 sequences, 18% recorded once. The sample taken for sequencing was PBMCs or a T cell subset sorted from them (not recorded which). Receptors originate from an adult woman who had mild COVID-19 (a few samples of this study predate the infection). Cell type and time point are not known.

This clonotype has a handful of counts. The chain carries TRBV28 and TRBJ1-1; D remains unclear. Germline V gene data show CDR1 as MDHEN and CDR2 as SYDVKM. This CDR3 spans 12 amino acids. The V end lost 3 bases, the J end lost 8 bases, and 10 bases lay between the germline ends. Here the CDR3 DNA reads TGTGCCAGCAGTTTGACAATGTTCGAAGCTTTCTTT. Its protein product is CASSLTMFEAFF.

This clonotype was detected many times. This chain connects TRBV5-1 to TRBJ2-1, with D uncertain. The ends were cut back, 0 bases at V and 7 bases at J, with 5 bases in the middle. This CDR3 has 12 amino acids. Germline V gene sequence: CDR1 SGHRS, CDR2 YFSETQ. The CDR3 sequence: CASSLDGNEQFF. The CDR3 region has the DNA TGCGCCAGCAGCTTGGACGGGAATGAGCAGTTCTTC.

Ten or more counts support this clonotype. The chain links TRBV4-2 to TRBJ2-2; the match to TRBD2 covers 8 bases. After removal of 0 bases from V and 4 bases from J, the junction contained 7 bases not matched to a gene. Germline V gene sequence: CDR1 LGHNA, CDR2 YNFKEQ. The CDR3 contains 17 residues. Here the CDR3 reads CASSQDVAGGATGELFF. CDR3 coding DNA: TGTGCCAGCAGCCAAGACGTTGCGGGGGGAGCCACCGGGGAGCTGTTTTTT.

This clonotype was seen more than once but under ten times. The V gene is TRBV5-8, the J gene TRBJ2-1; 8 bases line up with TRBD2. The CDR3 contains 15 residues. From germline, CDR1 is SGHTS and CDR2 YDEGEE. The V gene end was trimmed by 4 bases and the J gene end by 0 bases; junction bases not matched to a gene: 3. This chain's CDR3 is CASSRGGISYNEQFF. As DNA, the CDR3 is TGTGCCAGCAGCCGCGGGGGGATCTCCTACAATGAGCAGTTCTTC.

To note about this clonotype: A read error may account for a junction end that differs from germline. The genes are TRBV11-2 and TRBJ2-1, with 13 nucleotides matching TRBD2. Germline V gene data show CDR1 as SGHAT and CDR2 as FQNNGV. This CDR3 region has 20 residues. CDR3 nucleotide sequence: TGTGCCAGCAGCTTGTGGTTAAGACTAGCGGGAGGAAGATCCTCCAATGAGCAGTTCTTC. Amino acids: CASSLWLRLAGGRSSNEQFF.

In this sample, this clonotype turned up a few times. As DNA, the CDR3 is TGTGCCAGCAGCCCGACTAGCGGGGGCAGCTCCTACAATGAGCAGTTCTTC. It codes for CASSPTSGGSSYNEQFF. The chain links TRBV7-9 to TRBJ2-1; 12 bases map to TRBD2. J was trimmed by 0 bases and V by 5 bases; bases with no gene match: 5. This CDR3 region has 17 residues. Per germline, CDR1 SEHNR and CDR2 FQNEAQ (reference sequence).

This clonotype showed up just a few times. J is TRBJ2-3 and V is TRBV30; either TRBD1 or TRBD2 may fit D (5 bases each). Trimming pared 2 bases from V and 4 bases from J, leaving 10 bases between. CDR3 length: 13 amino acids. Germline CDR1 reads GTSNPN; CDR2 reads SVGIG (reference sequence). The CDR3 protein is CAWSSGRPDTQYF. The CDR3 nucleotides read TGTGCCTGGAGTTCGGGGCGGCCAGATACGCAGTATTTT.

The chain is built from TRBV5-1 and TRBJ2-7; no clear D gene. Germline lookup yields CDR1 SGHRS and CDR2 YFSETQ. The CDR3 extends over 12 amino acids. V lost 0 bases, J lost 5 bases, and 6 bases lay in between. CDR3 sequence (DNA): TGCGCCAGCAGCTTGGGAGTGAACGAGCAGTACTTC. Translating gives CASSLGVNEQYF.

This clonotype came up a few times. The chain couples TRBV7-3 to TRBJ2-3; D is undetermined. CDR1 and CDR2 from the germline V gene are SGHTA and FQGTGA. The CDR3 length is 13 residues. Between the trimmed V and J ends, which lost 0 bases and 4 bases, there was a span of 5 bases. The CDR3 nucleotides are TGTGCCAGCAGCTTAACCTCCTCAGATACGCAGTATTTT. Translating gives CASSLTSSDTQYF.

This clonotype was picked up many times. This chain links TRBV5-1 with TRBJ2-7; 7 bases map to TRBD1. This CDR3 spans 13 amino acids. CDR1 is SGHRS and CDR2 is YFSETQ in the germline V gene. Trimming removed 4 bases from V and 4 bases from J; junction bases left unmatched: 5. CDR3 DNA sequence: TGCGCCAGCAGCCGGCAACAGGGGTACGAGCAGTACTTC. The encoded protein is CASSRQQGYEQYF.

This clonotype has ten or more counts. The CDR3 loop reads CASSSQGNTEAFF. In DNA, the CDR3 is TGTGCCAGCAGTTCACAGGGGAACACTGAAGCTTTCTTT. J is TRBJ1-1 and V is TRBV6-1; a weak D match, TRBD1 (6 bases). Trimming removed 5 bases from V and 1 base from J, with 8 bases in between. The germline CDR1 and CDR2 sequences are MNHNS and SASEGT. CDR3 size: 13 residues.

This chain joins TRBV15 and TRBJ2-6; no firm D call. The CDR3 sequence is 14 residues long. Germline values: CDR1 LNHNV, CDR2 YYDKDF (reference sequence). V lost 4 bases and J 0 bases, leaving 4 bases between the germline ends. The CDR3 bases are TGTGCCACCAGCATAAACTCTGGGGCCAACGTCCTGACTTTC. Residues: CATSINSGANVLTF.